The 28 T cell receptor beta chains below were found in one sample sequenced in a study of shared clonotypes between healthy human individuals. The assay was immunoSEQ multiplex PCR, and TCRdb's table has in-frame clones only and misses some. The data contain roughly 520,000 clones, 95% to 96% of them seen just once; the ten biggest clones take up approximately 0.06%. The sequenced sample was naive CD4+ T cells sorted from blood. The subset denotes: CD45RA+ positively selected. These receptors were collected from a woman younger than 45 in good health.

CDR3: CASSSNLATYEQYF. The DNA for the CDR3 is TGCGCCAGCAGCTCAAACTTAGCAACCTACGAGCAGTACTTC. This chain connects TRBV5-1 to TRBJ2-5; D is ambiguous. The J call is uncertain, as TRBJ2-7 better fits the DNA end. Germline V lookup: CDR1 SGHRS, CDR2 YFSETQ. This CDR3 contains 14 residues.

This chain links TRBV28 with TRBJ2-7; 11 bases line up with TRBD2. In germline, CDR1 is MDHEN, CDR2 SYDVKM. The CDR3 length is 13 residues. With V trimmed by 4 bases and J by 4 bases, 0 bases remained unmatched. CDR3 sequence (DNA): TGTGCCAGCAGTTCTAGCGGGAGGTACGAGCAGTACTTC. Protein: CASSSSGRYEQYF.

V is TRBV20-1 and J is TRBJ1-2, with D perhaps matching TRBD1 (5 bases). CDR1 and CDR2 from the germline V gene are DFQATT and SNEGSKA (reference sequence). The CDR3 consists of 10 residues. V gave up 5 bases and J gave up 12 bases, with 13 bases separating them. The CDR3 loop reads CSAFRAADTF. Written as DNA, the CDR3 is TGCAGTGCTTTCAGGGCCGCGGACACCTTC.

The V call is TRBV7-2, the J call TRBJ2-2, with TRBD1 identical over 8 bases. Per germline, CDR1 SGHTA and CDR2 FQGNSA. The V segment lost 5 bases and the J segment 9 bases; nucleotides outside the gene matches: 2. The CDR3 totals 12 residues. The CDR3: CASSDRGRELFF. The CDR3 coding sequence is TGTGCCAGCAGCGACAGGGGCCGGGAGCTGTTTTTT. The complete variable domain, with remaining parts taken from reference TRBV7-2 and TRBJ2-2, reads GAGVSQSPSNKVTEKGKDVELRCDPISGHTALYWYRQSLGQGLEFLIYFQGNSAPDKSGLPSDRFSAERTGGSVSTLTIQRTQQEDSAVYLCASSDRGRELFFGEGSRLTVL.

The J gene is TRBJ2-5, the V gene TRBV5-8; TRBD2 aligns across 9 bases. The V gene end was trimmed by 4 bases and the J gene end by 1 base; junction bases not matched to a gene: 5. From germline, CDR1 is SGHTS and CDR2 YDEGEE. The CDR3 loop spans 15 amino acids. The CDR3 region has the DNA TGTGCCAGCAGCCCTAGCGGGATGCCCCAAGAGACCCAGTACTTC. This translates into CASSPSGMPQETQYF.

V gene TRBV20-1 combines with J gene TRBJ2-2, with D hard to call. The CDR3 has 11 amino acids. Germline CDR1 DFQATT, CDR2 SNEGSKA (reference sequence). V lost 7 bases and J lost 1, with 4 bases in between. This chain's CDR3 is CSGKNTGELFF. CDR3 bases: TGCAGTGGCAAGAACACCGGGGAGCTGTTTTTT.

The chain links TRBV28 to TRBJ2-5; 11 nucleotides agree with TRBD1. The J call could be wrong; TRBJ2-7 is a better fit for the DNA end. The CDR3 consists of 16 residues. Germline-derived CDR1 and CDR2 are MDHEN and SYDVKM. The CDR3 reads CASSLDPGQGGYEQYF. The CDR3 coding sequence is TGTGCCAGCAGTTTAGACCCGGGACAGGGGGGATACGAGCAGTACTTC.

This clone is a singleton in its sample. The CDR3 sequence is CASGKQGDRNTEAFF. CDR3 sequence (DNA): TGTGCCAGCGGCAAACAGGGGGACCGTAACACTGAAGCTTTCTTT. The rearrangement uses TRBV27 and TRBJ1-1, with 8 bases fitting TRBD1. Trimming cost V 8 bases and J 2 bases; bases outside gene matches: 10. Germline assignment: CDR1 MNHEY and CDR2 SMNVEV (reference sequence). The CDR3 loop spans 15 amino acids.

This sequence joins TRBV18 and TRBJ2-5; D is ambiguous. Trimming removed 1 base at V and 1 base at J, with 10 bases between. Germline V lookup: CDR1 KGHSH, CDR2 LQKENI. The CDR3 loop spans 15 amino acids. The CDR3 here is CASSPQVGRQETQYF. The CDR3 DNA sequence: TGTGCCAGCTCACCACAGGTGGGCCGCCAAGAGACCCAGTACTTC.

The chain recombines TRBV27 with TRBJ2-5; D perhaps matches TRBD2 (6 bases). Germline-derived CDR1 and CDR2 are MNHEY and SMNVEV (reference sequence). The CDR3 sequence is 16 residues long. The ends were cut back, 2 bases at V and 1 base at J, with 14 bases in the middle. CDR3 in DNA: TGTGCCAGCAGTTTAAACCCCCCTAGCGCCCAAGAGACCCAGTACTTC. Its protein product is CASSLNPPSAQETQYF.

The J gene is TRBJ2-1, the V gene TRBV27, with D uncertain. This CDR3 has 17 residues. Germline CDR1 MNHEY, CDR2 SMNVEV (reference sequence). The germline V and J ends were trimmed by 5 bases and 4 bases, with 21 bases remaining between them. CDR3 protein: CASSRTGFVREYNEQFF. The DNA for the CDR3 is TGTGCCAGCAGTCGGACCGGTTTTGTCCGAGAATACAATGAGCAGTTCTTC.

The gene calls are TRBV30 and TRBJ1-1; no clear D. Germline V gene lookup returns CDR1 GTSNPN and CDR2 SVGIG (reference sequence). V lost 4 bases to trimming and J lost 8 bases, with 11 bases between them. The CDR3 length is 11 residues. The CDR3 protein is CAWNYRGEAFF. In DNA form, the CDR3 reads TGTGCCTGGAACTATAGAGGGGAAGCTTTCTTT.

This clone has only one observation. The CDR3 region is CASSRDRGLSGYTF. The CDR3 DNA is TGTGCCAGCAGTCGGGACAGGGGGCTGAGTGGCTACACCTTC. The chain joins TRBV28 to TRBJ1-2; 12 bases match TRBD1. V trimming: 5 bases; J trimming: 7 bases; junction bases outside the gene matches: 5. The V gene's germline CDR1 is MDHEN and CDR2 SYDVKM. This CDR3 spans 14 amino acids.

This clone was found once. The chain employs TRBV5-1 and TRBJ1-4, with 8 bases fitting TRBD1. V shed 0 bases and J 8 bases; nucleotides not matched to a gene: 3. CDR3 length: 14 amino acids. Germline-derived CDR1 and CDR2 are SGHRS and YFSETQ. In nucleotides, the CDR3 is TGCGCCAGCAGCTTGGACAGGGGGGAAGAAAAACTGTTTTTT. This encodes CASSLDRGEEKLFF.

This chain connects TRBV7-9 to TRBJ2-5; D is possibly TRBD2 (6 bases). CDR3 length: 17 amino acids. Trimming removed 1 base at V and 1 base at J, with 16 bases between. The V gene's germline CDR1 is SEHNR and CDR2 FQNEAQ (reference sequence). The CDR3 spells CASSLVGASDGQETQYF. CDR3 nucleotides: TGTGCCAGCAGCTTAGTTGGGGCTAGCGATGGCCAAGAGACCCAGTACTTC. Full variable domain (remainder filled in from reference TRBV7-9 and TRBJ2-5): DTGVSQNPRHKITKRGQNVTFRCDPISEHNRLYWYRQTLGQGPEFLTYFQNEAQLEKSRLLSDRFSAERPKGSFSTLEIQRTEQGDSAMYLCASSLVGASDGQETQYFGPGTRLLVL.

The rearrangement uses TRBV19 and TRBJ1-5; 8 bases match TRBD1. The germline CDR1 and CDR2 sequences are LNHDA and SQIVND (reference sequence). The CDR3 spans 15 residues. Germline trimming cut 5 bases from V and 3 bases from J; bases unmatched to any gene: 6. As DNA, the CDR3 is TGTGCCAGTAGTCCAGGGACAGGCCTCAATCAGCCCCAGCATTTT. Translation gives CASSPGTGLNQPQHF.

V gene TRBV7-9 combines with J gene TRBJ1-3; TRBD1 aligns across 7 bases. Unmatched junction bases numbered 7, after V lost 5 bases and J lost 6 bases. This CDR3 is built from 14 residues. Germline V CDR1 and CDR2: SEHNR, FQNEAQ (reference sequence). The CDR3 coding sequence is TGTGCCAGCAGCCTTTGGACAGGAGAAAACACCATATATTTT. Its translation is CASSLWTGENTIYF.

This sequence joins TRBV27 and TRBJ2-5; a possible D gene is TRBD2 (5 bases). The V and J ends lost 6 bases and 5 bases respectively, with 19 bases between them. The CDR3 is 15 amino acids. Germline CDR1 is MNHEY and CDR2 is SMNVEV (reference sequence). For the CDR3, the DNA is TGTGCCAGCAGGACCCGGGGTTCTCGAGTGGAGACCCAGTACTTC. Residues: CASRTRGSRVETQYF.

The chain links TRBV7-8 to TRBJ2-2; no reliable D call. In germline, CDR1 is SGHVS, CDR2 FQNEAQ. Trimming took off 3 bases at V and 3 bases at J, with 14 bases between the two ends. The CDR3 has 16 amino acids. The CDR3 DNA follows: TGTGCCAGCAGCTTGATGGTTTTGGCGGACACCGGGGAGCTGTTTTTT. This gives the protein CASSLMVLADTGELFF.

The chain carries TRBV25-1 and TRBJ1-1; D gene ambiguous. CDR1 is MGHDK and CDR2 is SYGVNS in the germline V gene. The V end was cut by 2 bases, the J end by 3 bases, with 7 bases between. This CDR3 is 13 amino acids long. CDR3 sequence (DNA): TGTGCCAGCAGTGAAAAGGGCTACACTGAAGCTTTCTTT. Amino acid sequence: CASSEKGYTEAFF.

The J gene is TRBJ2-7, the V gene TRBV6-5; 10 nucleotides agree with TRBD1. CDR3 length: 14 amino acids. Germline assignment: CDR1 MNHEY and CDR2 SVGAGI. Trimming took 9 bases from V and 0 from J; bases not matched to a gene: 5. The CDR3 DNA is TGTGCCAGTACCTGGGACAGGGGCTCCTACGAGCAGTACTTC. This encodes CASTWDRGSYEQYF.

J is TRBJ2-7 and V is TRBV7-9; 11 positions agree with TRBD2. V shed 3 bases, J shed 4 bases, and the junction held 14 bases outside the gene matches. CDR3 length: 18 residues. Germline loops: CDR1 SEHNR, CDR2 FQNEAQ (reference sequence). For the CDR3, the DNA is TGTGCCAGCAGCTTTGCTAGCGGGAGGTTGTTTGCCCGATACGAGCAGTACTTC. This encodes CASSFASGRLFARYEQYF.

The chain couples TRBV7-2 to TRBJ2-7; a possible D gene is TRBD1 (5 bases). Trimming pared 5 bases from V and 2 bases from J, leaving 19 bases between. CDR3 length: 16 amino acids. From germline, CDR1 is SGHTA and CDR2 FQGNSA. The CDR3 sequence is CASSLGATELTYEQYF. The CDR3, as DNA: TGTGCCAGCAGCCTAGGGGCGACAGAACTTACCTACGAGCAGTACTTC.

This chain links TRBV4-2 with TRBJ1-5, with TRBD1 as a possible D gene (5 bases). CDR1 LGHNA and CDR2 YNFKEQ come from the germline V gene. The CDR3 has 15 amino acids. Trimming stripped 0 bases from V and 5 bases from J, with 11 bases between. Here the CDR3 reads CASSQDGGFDQPQHF. CDR3 nucleotide sequence: TGTGCCAGCAGCCAAGACGGGGGGTTTGATCAGCCCCAGCATTTT.

The CDR3 here is CACRGIIYGYTF. The DNA of the CDR3 is TGTGCCTGCCGAGGGATAATCTATGGCTACACCTTC. V gene TRBV28 combines with J gene TRBJ1-2, with D hard to call. V was cut by 11 bases and J by 4 bases, with 14 bases left in between. Germline V gives CDR1 MDHEN, CDR2 SYDVKM. CDR3 length: 12 residues.

The CDR3 region has the DNA TGTGCCAGCAGTTATTCGAGCGGGAGGCTTACGCAGTATTTT. Residues: CASSYSSGRLTQYF. The genes are TRBV6-5 and TRBJ2-3; 9 bases align to TRBD2. The junction had 6 bases not matched to a gene; V was cut back by 3 bases and J by 8 bases. CDR1 and CDR2 from the germline V gene are MNHEY and SVGAGI. CDR3 length equals 14 residues.

The chain joins TRBV4-1 to TRBJ1-1; D is perhaps TRBD1 (5 bases). The CDR3 covers 17 residues. Between the trimmed V and J ends, which lost 2 bases and 0 bases, there was a span of 16 bases. The germline V gene encodes CDR1 MGHRA and CDR2 YSYEKL. In DNA, the CDR3 is TGCGCCAGCAGCCAAATTTCTTTCGACAGTATGAACACTGAAGCTTTCTTT. Protein product: CASSQISFDSMNTEAFF.

This clone was observed a single time. This chain connects TRBV4-2 to TRBJ2-1; TRBD2 aligns across 8 bases. Unmatched junction bases numbered 32, after V lost 7 bases and J lost 15 bases. There are 19 residues in the CDR3. The germline V gene encodes CDR1 LGHNA and CDR2 YNFKEQ. CDR3 residues: CASTTSPAGDYKKGHGGFF. The CDR3 bases are TGTGCCAGCACCACCTCCCCAGCGGGGGACTACAAAAAAGGCCACGGTGGGTTCTTC.